This T cell receptor beta chain was sequenced for a study of shared clonotypes between healthy human individuals. Produced via immunoSEQ multiplex PCR; TCRdb's table is partial and in-frame only. The data contain approximately 1,000,000 clones, roughly 77% of them seen just once; the ten biggest clones take up 0.89%. Overall study findings and caveats: For naive CD4 cells, 4% to 5% of clonotypes were shared across a few donors. Clonotype sharing among donors, it was expected, would be affected by sequencing depth. Sorted-subset sequencing, rarefaction showed, was incomplete despite large depth.

As to this clone: The antigen remains unidentified.

Donors included only healthy HIV-negative adults lacking recent acute infections or vaccinations. Sequencing was performed on memory CD4+ T cells from PBMCs. The subset was: CD45RA-negative fraction. The sequence was collected from a man between 18 and 35 years old in good health. Some clones in this sample may be carry-over from other donors' samples.

The CDR3 DNA reads TGTGCCAGCAAGGTACAGGGTGCGACGGATACGCAGTATTTT. It encodes CASKVQGATDTQYF. The chain employs TRBV2 and TRBJ2-3; possible D gene TRBD1, 6 bases. The CDR3 extends over 14 amino acids. Germline V CDR1 and CDR2: SNHLY, FYNNEI. Trimming stripped 7 bases from V and 6 bases from J, with 17 bases between.